One and the same sample provided the 4 T cell receptor beta chains below, sequenced in a study of T-cell memory formation after mild COVID-19. Via MiXCR, TCRdb re-called the 5' RACE reads, giving one row per CDR3 protein. This sample yields 45,000 to 65,000 distinct CDR3 sequences, of which over 7.5% are seen a single time; around 1.2% belongs to the top ten. The sequenced material came from PBMCs or a T cell subset sorted from them (not recorded which). These TCRs come from a man aged 18 to 29 who had mild COVID-19 (a few samples of this study predate the infection). Cell type and time point are not known.

DNA of the CDR3: TGTGCCAGCAGTTTCTCGGGAAATGGCTACACCTTC. Translated, it gives CASSFSGNGYTF. The rearrangement joins TRBV12-3 or TRBV12-4 to TRBJ1-2; D remains unclear. Trimming removed 3 bases from V and 6 bases from J, with 8 bases in between. The length of the CDR3 is 12 residues.

This clonotype was detected only once. The V gene is TRBV5-1, the J gene TRBJ1-4; no reliable D call. This CDR3 comprises 14 residues. Germline-derived CDR1 and CDR2 are SGHRS and YFSETQ. Trimming left V 4 bases short and J 5 bases short, with 12 bases between. The CDR3 nucleotides read TGCGCCAGCAGCCTGCTTTCGGGAAATGAAAAACTGTTTTTT. Translating gives CASSLLSGNEKLFF.

The chain uses TRBV27 and TRBJ1-1; no reliable D call. The germline CDR1 and CDR2 sequences are MNHEY and SMNVEV (reference sequence). This CDR3 is 13 amino acids long. V was trimmed by 2 bases and J by 1 base, leaving 5 bases between them. In DNA form, the CDR3 reads TGTGCCAGCAGTTTAATGGCGAACACTGAAGCTTTCTTT. Amino acid sequence: CASSLMANTEAFF.

This clonotype was observed a few times. The chain employs TRBV7-7 and TRBJ2-5; D is uncertain. The V and J ends lost 6 bases and 4 bases respectively, with 12 bases between them. Per the germline V gene, CDR1 is SSHAT and CDR2 is FNYEAQ (reference sequence). The length of the CDR3 is 13 residues. The CDR3 here is CASSPNPGETQYF. The CDR3 DNA is TGTGCCAGCAGTCCAAACCCGGGAGAGACCCAGTACTTC.